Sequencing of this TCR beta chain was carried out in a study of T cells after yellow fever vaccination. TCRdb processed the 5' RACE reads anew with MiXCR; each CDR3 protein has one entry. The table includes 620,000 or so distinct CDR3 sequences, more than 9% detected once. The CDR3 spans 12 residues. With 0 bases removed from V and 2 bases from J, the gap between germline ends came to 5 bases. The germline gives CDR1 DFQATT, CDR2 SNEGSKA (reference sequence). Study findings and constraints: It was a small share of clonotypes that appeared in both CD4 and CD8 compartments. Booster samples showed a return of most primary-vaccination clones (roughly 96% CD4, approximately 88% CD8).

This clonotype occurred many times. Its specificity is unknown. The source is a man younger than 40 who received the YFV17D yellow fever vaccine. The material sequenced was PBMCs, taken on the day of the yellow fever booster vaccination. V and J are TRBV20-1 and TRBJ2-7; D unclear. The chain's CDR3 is CSARDLPYEQYF. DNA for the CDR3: TGCAGTGCTAGAGACCTGCCCTACGAGCAGTACTTC.